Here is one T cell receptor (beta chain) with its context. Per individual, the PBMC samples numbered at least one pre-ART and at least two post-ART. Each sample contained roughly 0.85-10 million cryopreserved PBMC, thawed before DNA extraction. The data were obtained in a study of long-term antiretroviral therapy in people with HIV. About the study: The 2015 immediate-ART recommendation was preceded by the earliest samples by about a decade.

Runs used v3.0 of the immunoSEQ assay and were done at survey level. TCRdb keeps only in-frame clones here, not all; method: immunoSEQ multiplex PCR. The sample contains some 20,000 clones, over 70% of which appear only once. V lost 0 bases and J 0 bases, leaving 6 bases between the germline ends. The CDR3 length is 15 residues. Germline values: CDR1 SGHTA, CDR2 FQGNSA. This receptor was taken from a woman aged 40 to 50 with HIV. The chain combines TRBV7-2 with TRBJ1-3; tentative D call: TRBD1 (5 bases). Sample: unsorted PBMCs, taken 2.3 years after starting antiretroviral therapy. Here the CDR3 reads CASSLAGGSGNTIYF. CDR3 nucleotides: TGTGCCAGCAGCTTAGCGGGGGGCTCTGGAAACACCATATATTTT.